Shown below are 4 T cell receptor beta chains from a single sample sequenced in a study of T cell responses to AZD1222 COVID-19 vaccine. The table came from immunoSEQ multiplex PCR; TCRdb's copy has only in-frame clones and leaves some out. Of around 120,000 clones in the sample, 85% to 90% are singletons; the top ten hold more than 7.5%. The sample consisted of peripheral blood, taken on day 0 of AZD1222 vaccination. These receptors were collected from an adult in good health.

CDR3: CASRLQAGVFHQPQHF. The CDR3 DNA follows: TGTGCCAGCAGACTTCAGGCAGGGGTTTTCCATCAGCCCCAGCATTTT. V and J are TRBV28 and TRBJ1-5; D possibly corresponds to TRBD1 (6 bases). With 6 bases removed from V and 5 bases from J, the gap between germline ends came to 20 bases. This CDR3 has 16 residues. Germline V CDR1 and CDR2: MDHEN, SYDVKM.

The chain uses TRBV2 and TRBJ1-5; D not certain. CDR3 length: 13 residues. Trimming pared 6 bases from V and 3 bases from J, leaving 9 bases between. From germline, CDR1 is SNHLY and CDR2 FYNNEI. CDR3 sequence reads: CASRGRDNQPQHF. DNA of the CDR3: TGTGCCAGCAGGGGTAGGGACAATCAGCCCCAGCATTTT.

The chain has TRBV28 and TRBJ1-5; 8 bases align to TRBD1. The CDR3 sequence is 14 residues long. Trimming took 7 bases from V and 7 from J; bases not matched to a gene: 9. Germline assignment: CDR1 MDHEN and CDR2 SYDVKM. The CDR3 loop is CASTLGQGGQPQHF. In nucleotides, the CDR3 is TGTGCCAGCACTCTAGGACAGGGCGGCCAGCCCCAGCATTTT.

This clone was recorded only once. This rearrangement joins TRBV2 to TRBJ2-2; a possible D gene is TRBD2 (5 bases). The CDR3 totals 14 residues. CDR1 and CDR2 from the germline V gene are SNHLY and FYNNEI. Deletions cut 7 bases from V and 0 bases from J, with 9 bases between. This CDR3 reads CASKYGANTGELFF. The CDR3 nucleotides are TGTGCCAGCAAGTACGGGGCGAACACCGGGGAGCTGTTTTTT.